The clone carrying this TCR beta chain was counted a single time. These data belong to a study of radiotherapy plus CTLA-4 blockade in lung cancer. The assay was immunoSEQ multiplex PCR, and TCRdb's table has in-frame clones only and misses some. Among roughly 120,000 clones listed, more than 65% were seen once. The clonotype originates from a human donor with non-small cell lung cancer who had a partial response to radiotherapy plus ipilimumab. The sample consisted of peripheral blood, taken from a patient treated with radiotherapy plus ipilimumab.

CDR3: CASSLPLRGSGRIRNIQYF. DNA for the CDR3: TGTGCCAGCAGTTTACCGCTCCGAGGTAGCGGGAGGATACGGAACATTCAGTACTTC. J is TRBJ2-4 and V is TRBV28; 10 nucleotides line up with TRBD2. CDR3 length equals 19 residues. J gave up 7 bases and V 2 bases, and 17 bases lay outside the gene matches. Germline assignment: CDR1 MDHEN and CDR2 SYDVKM.